The T cell receptor beta chain described here comes from a study of T cell responses to AZD1222 COVID-19 vaccine. Profiled with immunoSEQ multiplex PCR; TCRdb holds only in-frame clones, not every one. The table has 150,000 or so clones, roughly nine tenths seen once; the top ten hold roughly 3.8%. This clone was seen a handful of times. Antigen: not known. The germline V gene encodes CDR1 LGHNA and CDR2 YSLEER. The CDR3 runs to 16 residues. With 0 bases removed from V and 2 bases from J, the gap between germline ends came to 8 bases. Findings and caveats of the study: Spike-spanning, vaccine-associated CD4 TCRs were dominant at 160-218 and 743-854.

The sequencing used peripheral blood, collected 28 days after the second AZD1222 dose. The rearrangement joins TRBV4-3 to TRBJ2-6, with D possibly matching TRBD1 (6 bases). This sequence originates from an adult who received the AZD1222 COVID-19 vaccine. CDR3 sequence (DNA): TGCGCCAGCAGCCAAGACAGGGGTGCTGGGGCCAACGTCCTGACTTTC. Translation gives CASSQDRGAGANVLTF.